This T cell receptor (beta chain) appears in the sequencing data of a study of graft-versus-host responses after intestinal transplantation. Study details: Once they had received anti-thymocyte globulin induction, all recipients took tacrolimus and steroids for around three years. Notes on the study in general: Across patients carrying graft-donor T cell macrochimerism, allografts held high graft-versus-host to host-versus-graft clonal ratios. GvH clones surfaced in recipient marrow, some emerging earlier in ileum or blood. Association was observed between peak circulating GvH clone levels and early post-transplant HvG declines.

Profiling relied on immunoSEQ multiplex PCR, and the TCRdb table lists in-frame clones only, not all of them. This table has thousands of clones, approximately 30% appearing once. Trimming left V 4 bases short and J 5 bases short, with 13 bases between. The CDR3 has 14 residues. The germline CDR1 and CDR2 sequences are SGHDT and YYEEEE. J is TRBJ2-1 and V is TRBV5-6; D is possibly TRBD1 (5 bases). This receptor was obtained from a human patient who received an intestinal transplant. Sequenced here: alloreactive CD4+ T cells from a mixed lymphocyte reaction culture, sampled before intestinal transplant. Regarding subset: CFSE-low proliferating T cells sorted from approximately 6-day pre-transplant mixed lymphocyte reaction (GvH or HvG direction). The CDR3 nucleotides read TGTGCCAGCAGCCTAAACAGGAGACACAATGAGCAGTTCTTC. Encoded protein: CASSLNRRHNEQFF.